The T cell receptor beta chain under discussion was sequenced for a study of vaccination and CD4 T cells after COVID-19. Across the study: The stimulus for the cells was overlapping spike peptides derived from SARS-CoV-2, HCoV-NL63, HCoV-OC43 and HCoV-229E. Each of the control cultures got a CEFX pool, an HIV-1 Nef pool, or no peptide.

Concerning this clonotype itself: The antigen is undetermined.

Germline V gene data show CDR1 as MNHEY and CDR2 as SMNVEV (reference sequence). V was pared by 6 bases and J by 8 bases, with 6 bases of the junction left unmatched. This CDR3 is 12 amino acids long. Treatment indicated: approximately nine-day PBMC culture with coronavirus spike peptide pools or control peptides (ViraFEST assay). IL-2 at roughly 9.6 IU/ml and peptide pools at roughly 11 ug/ml were added to PBMCs cultured at a few million per well. Sequence data for DNA of cultured CD4+ T cells were generated by the Oncomine TCR Beta short-read assay. The genomic DNA was obtained from cultured CD4+ T cells by extraction with the QIAamp micro DNA kit. TCRdb analysed the PCR reads with MiXCR anew, one entry per CDR3 protein. The sample carries 11,000 to 15,000 distinct CDR3 sequences, about 73% recorded once.

The chain couples TRBV27 to TRBJ1-2; 7 bases are a match to TRBD1. The sequence was obtained from a human donor who had recovered from COVID-19. The sequenced material came from CD4+ T cells from blood, cultured in vitro. The CDR3 nucleotides are TGTGCCAGCAGCCTAACAGGGGACGGCTACACCTTC. It encodes CASSLTGDGYTF.